These 26 T cell receptor beta chains were sequenced from one sample in a study of blood T cell repertoires in COVID-19. Here immunoSEQ multiplex PCR was the method, and the copy in TCRdb shows in-frame clones only, minus some. This table has 130,000 or so clones, more than 70% appearing once. The sequencing input was peripheral blood. The receptors originated from a man aged 60-69 years with acute or convalescent COVID-19.

This chain joins TRBV5-6 and TRBJ2-7, with 8 bases identical to TRBD2. The V gene end was trimmed by 4 bases and the J gene end by 6 bases; junction bases not matched to a gene: 9. This CDR3 comprises 14 residues. Looked up from germline, CDR1 is SGHDT and CDR2 is YYEEEE. CDR3 in DNA: TGTGCCAGCAGCCGGTTAAGCGGGAGCGGCGAGCAGTACTTC. Translating it yields CASSRLSGSGEQYF.

The CDR3 DNA follows: TGTGCCAGCATAACGGCGGGGCCTACCTACGAGCAGTACTTC. Translated, it gives CASITAGPTYEQYF. The chain carries TRBV28 and TRBJ2-7; a weak D match, TRBD2 (6 bases). With 7 bases removed from V and 2 bases from J, the gap between germline ends came to 15 bases. CDR1 MDHEN and CDR2 SYDVKM come from the germline V gene. The CDR3 extends over 14 amino acids.

This clone has just a few counts. The chain links TRBV27 to TRBJ2-7; weak D call: TRBD2 (7 bases). The CDR3 runs to 13 residues. The V end lost 3 bases, the J end lost 7 bases, and 13 bases lay between the germline ends. The germline gives CDR1 MNHEY, CDR2 SMNVEV (reference sequence). Here the CDR3 reads CASSLGGREEQYF. CDR3 sequence (DNA): TGTGCCAGCAGTTTGGGGGGGCGGGAAGAGCAGTACTTC.

The genes are TRBV21-1 and TRBJ2-3; TRBD2 is the table's D call, not checked against the DNA. TRBV21-1 is shown as a pseudogene. The CDR3 has 20 residues. In DNA, the CDR3 is TGTGCCAGCAGCAAAGCGGGACTAGGGCACAGCACGGGCCTGGTTTATACGCAGTATTTT. It specifies CASSKAGLGHSTGLVYTQYF.

CDR3 in amino acids: CASSLTASSGDTQYF. For the CDR3, the DNA is TGTGCCAGCAGCTTAACAGCATCCTCAGGGGATACGCAGTATTTT. V is TRBV7-3 and J is TRBJ2-3; D perhaps matches TRBD1 (5 bases). Germline values: CDR1 SGHTA, CDR2 FQGTGA. The CDR3 contains 15 residues. V lost 0 bases and J lost 6, with 13 bases in between. Full variable domain (remainder filled in from reference TRBV7-3 and TRBJ2-3): GAGVSQTPSNKVTEKGKYVELRCDPISGHTALYWYRQSLGQGPEFLIYFQGTGAADDSGLPNDRFFAVRPEGSVSTLKIQRTERGDSAVYLCASSLTASSGDTQYFGPGTRLTVL.

V gene TRBV24-1 combines with J gene TRBJ1-1; 9 bases fit TRBD1. The CDR3 has 13 residues. With V trimmed by 9 bases and J by 6 bases, 7 bases remained unmatched. The germline CDR1 and CDR2 sequences are KGHDR and SFDVKD. CDR3 sequence reads: CATRQGGRAEAFF. In DNA, the CDR3 is TGTGCCACCCGACAGGGGGGGAGGGCTGAAGCTTTCTTT.

This clone was seen only once. The chain combines TRBV6-5 with TRBJ1-1; no firm D call. The CDR3 contains 13 residues. In germline, CDR1 is MNHEY, CDR2 SVGAGI. V was clipped by 4 bases and J by 5 bases, with 11 bases between them. The CDR3 spells CASSSPRETEAFF. CDR3 sequence (DNA): TGTGCCAGCAGTTCCCCCCGGGAAACTGAAGCTTTCTTT.

The rearrangement uses TRBV10-2 and TRBJ1-5; no firm D call. Germline loops: CDR1 WSHSY, CDR2 SAAADI. Trimming took 2 bases from V and 2 from J, leaving 7 bases between them. This CDR3 has 14 residues. CDR3 in DNA: TGCGCCAGCAGTGAGGCCAGTGGCAATCAGCCCCAGCATTTT. Its protein product is CASSEASGNQPQHF.

There are a few counts of this clone. The chain recombines TRBV28 with TRBJ1-6, with 9 bases identical to TRBD1. The V segment lost 8 bases and the J segment 7 bases; nucleotides outside the gene matches: 9. The V gene's germline CDR1 is MDHEN and CDR2 SYDVKM. The CDR3 has 15 amino acids. CDR3 amino acids: CASLQPGQGNSPLHF. The DNA of the CDR3 is TGTGCCAGCCTTCAGCCGGGACAGGGCAATTCACCCCTCCACTTT.

The chain combines TRBV13 with TRBJ2-7, with 10 bases fitting TRBD1. Germline CDR1 and CDR2: PRHDT and FYEKMQ (reference sequence). There are 15 residues in the CDR3. Germline trimming cut 4 bases from V and 6 bases from J; bases unmatched to any gene: 9. In nucleotides, the CDR3 is TGTGCCAGCAGCTCATACCGGGACAGGGGAGTCGAGCAGTACTTC. Translating gives CASSSYRDRGVEQYF.

The chain recombines TRBV6-5 with TRBJ2-7, with TRBD1 matching over 10 bases. The trim removed 6 bases at V and 3 bases at J, leaving 8 bases unmatched. The CDR3 consists of 15 residues. Germline assignment: CDR1 MNHEY and CDR2 SVGAGI. In nucleotides, the CDR3 is TGTGCCAGCAGCTTGTCCGGGACAGGGGACTACGAGCAGTACTTC. This gives the protein CASSLSGTGDYEQYF.

The genes are TRBV19 and TRBJ1-4; 11 bases are shared with TRBD1. The germline CDR1 and CDR2 sequences are LNHDA and SQIVND (reference sequence). Trimming removed 8 bases from V and 3 bases from J; junction bases left unmatched: 11. The CDR3 sequence is 17 residues long. Written as DNA, the CDR3 is TGTGCCAGTTCTCGGGACAGGGGGAGAATAGCTAATGAAAAACTGTTTTTT. Encoded protein: CASSRDRGRIANEKLFF.

The chain is built from TRBV12-3 or TRBV12-4 and TRBJ1-1; D is possibly TRBD1 (6 bases). The CDR3 loop spans 13 amino acids. Trimming pared 3 bases from V and 11 bases from J, leaving 16 bases between. CDR3 in DNA: TGTGCCAGCAGTTTGGGACCCACAGGGATGGCTTTCTTT. This sequence encodes CASSLGPTGMAFF.

V gene TRBV10-2 combines with J gene TRBJ2-2; 9 bases are shared with TRBD2. Per germline, CDR1 WSHSY and CDR2 SAAADI. The length of the CDR3 is 17 residues. Germline trimming cut 1 base from V and 3 bases from J; bases unmatched to any gene: 6. The CDR3 is CASSELRGGPDTGELFF. The CDR3 DNA sequence: TGCGCCAGCAGTGAGTTGCGGGGGGGCCCTGACACCGGGGAGCTGTTTTTT.

This clone was seen more than once but under ten times. The genes are TRBV7-8 and TRBJ1-5; 9 bases are shared with TRBD1. Germline CDR1 reads SGHVS; CDR2 reads FQNEAQ. The CDR3 runs 15 residues. V lost 5 bases to trimming and J lost 7 bases; unmatched junction nucleotides: 9. CDR3 sequence: CASSTIQGARQPQHF. As DNA, the CDR3 is TGTGCCAGCAGCACGATACAGGGGGCGAGACAGCCCCAGCATTTT.

The rearrangement joins TRBV19 to TRBJ2-5; a weak D match, TRBD2 (6 bases). The CDR3 runs 16 residues. Per the germline V gene, CDR1 is LNHDA and CDR2 is SQIVND (reference sequence). V lost 0 bases to trimming and J lost 5 bases, with 16 bases between them. The CDR3: CASSIDLASGRETQYF. The CDR3 nucleotides are TGTGCCAGTAGTATAGATTTGGCTAGTGGGAGGGAGACCCAGTACTTC.

The chain carries TRBV24-1 and TRBJ1-2, with 11 bases that match TRBD1. Germline V gives CDR1 KGHDR, CDR2 SFDVKD. This CDR3 has 16 residues. J lost 6 bases, V lost 4 bases, and 9 bases had no gene match. CDR3: CATSERPGQGVDGYTF. The CDR3 nucleotides are TGTGCCACCAGTGAACGTCCGGGACAGGGGGTCGATGGCTACACCTTC.

The genes are TRBV10-2 and TRBJ2-7, with 9 bases lining up with TRBD1. Germline V CDR1 and CDR2: WSHSY, SAAADI. CDR3 length equals 12 residues. The V segment lost 9 bases and the J segment 4 bases; nucleotides outside the gene matches: 4. CDR3 nucleotide sequence: TGCGCCAGTCGACAGGGGGATTACGAGCAGTACTTC. Its translation is CASRQGDYEQYF.

The V and J genes are TRBV27 and TRBJ1-3, with D perhaps matching TRBD1 (5 bases). V was trimmed by 7 bases and J by 2 bases, leaving 15 bases between them. The CDR3 contains 15 residues. CDR1 and CDR2 (germline): MNHEY, SMNVEV (reference sequence). The CDR3 here is CASKFVGQPGNTIYF. CDR3 DNA sequence: TGTGCCAGCAAATTTGTAGGACAACCTGGAAACACCATATATTTT.

This clone was seen a single time. V usage is TRBV5-1 and J usage is TRBJ2-5, with D possibly matching TRBD1 (5 bases). This CDR3 comprises 15 residues. V lost 0 bases and J 4 bases, leaving 13 bases between the germline ends. Germline lookup yields CDR1 SGHRS and CDR2 YFSETQ. CDR3 in DNA: TGCGCCAGCAGCTTGGAGGGGAAGGGTCGAGAGACCCAGTACTTC. Translated: CASSLEGKGRETQYF.

The chain links TRBV9 to TRBJ2-5; possibly TRBD2 for D (6 bases). V was cut by 4 bases and J by 2 bases, with 9 bases left in between. The CDR3 length is 13 residues. CDR1 SGDLS and CDR2 YYNGEE come from the germline V gene. The CDR3 here is CASSIGTQETQYF. DNA of the CDR3: TGTGCCAGCAGCATCGGGACTCAAGAGACCCAGTACTTC.

There are a few counts of this clone. V usage is TRBV7-8 and J usage is TRBJ2-7; 9 bases fit TRBD2. Germline loops: CDR1 SGHVS, CDR2 FQNEAQ. The CDR3 contains 14 residues. V gave up 4 bases and J gave up 7 bases; unmatched junction bases: 8. The CDR3 reads CASSSRSLAGEQYF. The CDR3 region has the DNA TGTGCCAGCAGCTCACGGTCCCTAGCGGGGGAGCAGTACTTC.

This rearrangement joins TRBV5-1 to TRBJ1-2; TRBD1 aligns across 9 bases. Germline CDR1 reads SGHRS; CDR2 reads YFSETQ. This CDR3 contains 15 residues. Trimming at V came to 1 base and at J to 8 bases, leaving 9 bases not matched to a gene. The CDR3 region is CASSLPGQGLKGYTF. The CDR3 bases are TGCGCCAGCAGCTTGCCGGGACAGGGTCTAAAGGGCTACACCTTC.

The chain has TRBV10-3 and TRBJ2-5; D ambiguous. The length of the CDR3 is 14 residues. Trimming removed 6 bases at V and 2 bases at J, with 13 bases between. The V gene's germline CDR1 is ENHRY and CDR2 SYGVKD. CDR3 residues: CAISGFGRQETQYF. The DNA for the CDR3 is TGTGCCATCAGCGGGTTCGGTCGTCAAGAGACCCAGTACTTC.

This chain links TRBV11-3 with TRBJ2-7; weak D call: TRBD1 (5 bases). V shed 1 base and J shed 1 base, with 11 bases lying between them. CDR1 is SGHNT and CDR2 is YENEEA in the germline V gene. The CDR3 sequence is 15 residues long. The DNA for the CDR3 is TGTGCCAGCAGCTTAGGTAGGGGCCCATCCTACGAGCAGTACTTC. It yields the protein CASSLGRGPSYEQYF.

The chain recombines TRBV5-1 with TRBJ2-2; tentatively, D is TRBD1 (6 bases). V lost 1 base and J lost 1, with 11 bases in between. Germline V gene sequence: CDR1 SGHRS, CDR2 YFSETQ. The CDR3 length is 16 residues. The CDR3 bases are TGCGCCAGCAGCTTGATCTCACAGGGGAACACCGGGGAGCTGTTTTTT. Protein product: CASSLISQGNTGELFF. The whole variable domain, filled in from reference TRBV5-1 and TRBJ2-2, reads KAGVTQTPRYLIKTRGQQVTLSCSPISGHRSVSWYQQTPGQGLQFLFEYFSETQRNKGNFPGRFSGRQFSNSRSEMNVSTLELGDSALYLCASSLISQGNTGELFFGEGSRLTVL.